This TCR beta chain derives from a study of cytomegalovirus exposure and HLA in healthy donors. V was trimmed by 5 bases and J by 2 bases, leaving 13 bases between them. The CDR3 contains 14 residues. CDR1 is MDHEN and CDR2 is SYDVKM in the germline V gene. Study-wide results and caveats: An analysis was carried out at a later point. It showed that HLA-associated TCR beta chains were more clonally expanded than equally common non-associated chains. Later genetic work tied a missense DCLRE1C variant to beta-chain V and J trimming. The study reported that TCR beta sequences accurately predicted HLA-A and HLA-B alleles in most subjects.

The PCR contained 60 Vbeta and 13 Jbeta primers. Only in-frame clones appear in the TCRdb table, and some are missing; sequencing was by immunoSEQ multiplex PCR. The sample lists around 150,000 clones; more than 70% were seen once. As concerns this clone: Its antigen is undetermined.

The sample consisted of PBMCs. The chain employs TRBV28 and TRBJ2-7, with a possible D match to TRBD1 (6 bases). The receptor comes from a woman aged 35 to 49 in good health and CMV-seropositive. The CDR3 loop is CASSTGHSPYEQYF. The CDR3 bases are TGTGCCAGCAGTACGGGACATTCCCCCTACGAGCAGTACTTC. Filled out from reference TRBV28 and TRBJ2-7, the complete variable domain reads DVKVTQSSRYLVKRTGEKVFLECVQDMDHENMFWYRQDPGLGLRLIYFSYDVKMKEKGDIPEGYSVSREKKERFSLILESASTNQTSMYLCASSTGHSPYEQYFGPGTRLTVT.